A selection of T cell receptor beta chains follows, all from one sample in a study of T cell responses to AZD1222 COVID-19 vaccine. Using immunoSEQ multiplex PCR, the repertoire was profiled, and TCRdb retains in-frame clones only, with some absent. This table has approximately 100,000 clones, around 90% appearing once. The specimen comprised peripheral blood, sampled on day 0 of AZD1222 vaccination. Receptor source: an adult in good health. CDR3s include the opening cysteine and the closing phenylalanine or tryptophan. A D gene is named only where the DNA matches it firmly.

V gene	D gene	J gene	CDR3 DNA	CDR3 protein
TRBV18	TRBD1	TRBJ2-3	TGTGCCAGCTCACGCTCGACAGGGGAACACGATACGCAGTATTTT	CASSRSTGEHDTQYF
TRBV6-2/TRBV6-3	TRBD1	TRBJ2-7	TGTGCCAGCAGCGAATACTACAGGGGTATTTCCGAGCAGTACTTC	CASSEYYRGISEQYF
TRBV27	NA	TRBJ2-5	TGTGCCAGCAGTCCCCTATTCGGGCACGAGACCCAGTACTTC	CASSPLFGHETQYF
TRBV2	TRBD1	TRBJ1-2	TGTGCCAGCAGCAGGGACAGTCTGAGTACCTATGGTGGCTACACCTTC	CASSRDSLSTYGGYTF
TRBV7-7	NA	TRBJ1-3	TGTGCTAGCAGCTTATTTGAGGGCCTTGGAAACACCATATATTTT	CASSLFEGLGNTIYF
TRBV7-5	NA	TRBJ1-2	TGTGCCAGAAGCACGGACCCCGTCGGGTATGGCTACACCTTC	CARSTDPVGYGYTF
TRBV7-2	TRBD2	TRBJ2-2	TGTGCCAGCAGCTCAAGCGGGGGGTCCGGGGAGCTGTTTTTT	CASSSSGGSGELFF
TRBV25-1	NA	TRBJ2-3	TGTGCCAGCAGTTCCACCGGGGGAGGCACAGATACGCAGTATTTT	CASSSTGGGTDTQYF
TRBV6-2/TRBV6-3	NA	TRBJ2-1	TGTGCCAGCAGTTTTCAGGTTCGCGTTTATAAGGGCCTGGGCGAGCAGTTCTTC	CASSFQVRVYKGLGEQFF
TRBV19	NA	TRBJ2-7	TGTGCCAGTAGTATTGAGGCAGGGACGGCCTACGAGCAGTACTTC	CASSIEAGTAYEQYF